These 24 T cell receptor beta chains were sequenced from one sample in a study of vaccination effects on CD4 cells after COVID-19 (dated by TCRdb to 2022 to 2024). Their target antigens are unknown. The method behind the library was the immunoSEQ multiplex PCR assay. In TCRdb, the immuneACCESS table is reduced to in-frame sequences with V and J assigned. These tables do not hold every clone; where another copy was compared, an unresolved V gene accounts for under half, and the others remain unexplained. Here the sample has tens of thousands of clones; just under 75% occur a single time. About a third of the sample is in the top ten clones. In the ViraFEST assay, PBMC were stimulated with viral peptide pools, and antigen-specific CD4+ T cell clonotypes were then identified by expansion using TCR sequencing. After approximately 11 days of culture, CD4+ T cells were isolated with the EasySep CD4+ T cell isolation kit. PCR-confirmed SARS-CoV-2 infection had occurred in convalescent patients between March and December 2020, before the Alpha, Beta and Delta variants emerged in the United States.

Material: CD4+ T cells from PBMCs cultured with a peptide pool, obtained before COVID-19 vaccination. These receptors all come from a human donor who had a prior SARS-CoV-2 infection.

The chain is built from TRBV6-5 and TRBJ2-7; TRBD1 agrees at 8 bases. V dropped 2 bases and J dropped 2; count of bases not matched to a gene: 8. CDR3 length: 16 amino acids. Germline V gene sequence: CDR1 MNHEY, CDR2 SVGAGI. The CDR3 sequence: CASSYRPTGATYEQYF. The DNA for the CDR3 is TGTGCCAGCAGTTACCGACCGACAGGGGCGACCTACGAGCAGTACTTC.

The CDR3 sequence is CASRDQGATNEKLFF. CDR3 bases: TGTGCCAGCAGGGACCAGGGGGCAACTAATGAAAAACTGTTTTTT. This rearrangement joins TRBV6-7 to TRBJ1-4, with 7 bases aligning to TRBD1. TRBV6-7 is sorted into the ORF group, with uncertain function. The CDR3 contains 15 residues. V lost 6 bases, J lost 0 bases, and 4 bases stayed unmatched.

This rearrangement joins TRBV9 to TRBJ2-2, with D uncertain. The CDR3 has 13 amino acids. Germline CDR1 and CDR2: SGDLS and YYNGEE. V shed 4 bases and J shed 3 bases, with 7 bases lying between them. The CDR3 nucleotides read TGTGCCAGCAGCACTCAGGACACCGGGGAGCTGTTTTTT. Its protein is CASSTQDTGELFF.

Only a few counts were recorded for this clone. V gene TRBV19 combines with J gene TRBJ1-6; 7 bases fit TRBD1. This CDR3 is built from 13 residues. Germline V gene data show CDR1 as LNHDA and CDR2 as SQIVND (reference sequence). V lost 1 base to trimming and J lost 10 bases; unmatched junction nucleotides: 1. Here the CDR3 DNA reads TGTGCCAGTAGTATAGGGGACAGCTCACCCCTCCACTTT. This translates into CASSIGDSSPLHF.

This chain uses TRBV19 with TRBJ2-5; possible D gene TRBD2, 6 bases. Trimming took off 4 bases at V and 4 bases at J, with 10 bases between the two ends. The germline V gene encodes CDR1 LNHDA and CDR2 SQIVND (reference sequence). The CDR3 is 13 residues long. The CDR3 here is CASSNWRGETQYF. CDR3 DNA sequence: TGTGCCAGTAGTAATTGGAGGGGAGAGACCCAGTACTTC.

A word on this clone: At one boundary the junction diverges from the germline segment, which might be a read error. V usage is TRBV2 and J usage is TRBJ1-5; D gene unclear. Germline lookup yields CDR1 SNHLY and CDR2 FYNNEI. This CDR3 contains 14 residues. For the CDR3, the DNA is TGTGCCAGCAGTGAGATGACCAGCAGTCAGCCCCAGCATTTT. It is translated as CASSEMTSSQPQHF.

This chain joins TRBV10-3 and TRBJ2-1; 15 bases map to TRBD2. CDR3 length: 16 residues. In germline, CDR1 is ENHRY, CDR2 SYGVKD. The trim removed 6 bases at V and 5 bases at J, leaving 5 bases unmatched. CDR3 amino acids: CAIRGTSGGYHNEQFF. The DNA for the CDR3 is TGTGCCATCAGGGGGACTAGCGGGGGGTACCACAATGAGCAGTTCTTC.

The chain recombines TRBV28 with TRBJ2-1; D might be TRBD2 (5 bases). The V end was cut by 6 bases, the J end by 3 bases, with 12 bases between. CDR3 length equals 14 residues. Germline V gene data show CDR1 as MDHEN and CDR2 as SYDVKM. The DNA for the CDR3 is TGTGCCAGCAGCGACCCGGGGAACTACAATGAGCAGTTCTTC. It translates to CASSDPGNYNEQFF.

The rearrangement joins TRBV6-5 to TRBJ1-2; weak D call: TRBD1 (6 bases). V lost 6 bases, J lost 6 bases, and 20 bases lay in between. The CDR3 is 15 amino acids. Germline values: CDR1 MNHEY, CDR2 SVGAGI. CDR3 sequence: CASSREIKGGHGYTF. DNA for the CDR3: TGTGCCAGCAGCCGCGAAATAAAAGGGGGTCATGGCTACACCTTC.

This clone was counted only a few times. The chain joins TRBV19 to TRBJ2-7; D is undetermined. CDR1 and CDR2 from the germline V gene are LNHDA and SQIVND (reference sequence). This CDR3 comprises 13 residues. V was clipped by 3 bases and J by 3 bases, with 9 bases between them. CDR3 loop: CASSINLNYEQYF. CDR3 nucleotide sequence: TGTGCCAGTAGTATTAACTTGAACTACGAGCAGTACTTC.

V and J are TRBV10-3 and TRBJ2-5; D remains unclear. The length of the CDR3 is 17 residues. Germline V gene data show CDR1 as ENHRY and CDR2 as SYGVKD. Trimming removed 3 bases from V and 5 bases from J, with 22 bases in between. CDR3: CAISDTSAAALGETQYF. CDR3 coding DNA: TGTGCCATCAGTGATACCTCCGCGGCTGCTTTGGGGGAGACCCAGTACTTC.

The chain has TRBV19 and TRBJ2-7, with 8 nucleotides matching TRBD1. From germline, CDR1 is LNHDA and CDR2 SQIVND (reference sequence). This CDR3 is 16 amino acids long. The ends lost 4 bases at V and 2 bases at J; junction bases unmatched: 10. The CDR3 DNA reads TGTGCCAGTAGTAAAAACCCTCGGGACAGGACCTACGAGCAGTACTTC. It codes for CASSKNPRDRTYEQYF.

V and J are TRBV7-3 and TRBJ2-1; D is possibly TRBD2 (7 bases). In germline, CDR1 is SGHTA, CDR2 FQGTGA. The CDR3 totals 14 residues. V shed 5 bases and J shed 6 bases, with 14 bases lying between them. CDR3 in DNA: TGTGCCAGCAGCCCCCAGGGGAGGGCCAATGAGCAGTTCTTC. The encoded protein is CASSPQGRANEQFF. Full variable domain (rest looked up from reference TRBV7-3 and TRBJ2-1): GAGVSQTPSNKVTEKGKYVELRCDPISGHTALYWYRQSLGQGPEFLIYFQGTGAADDSGLPNDRFFAVRPEGSVSTLKIQRTERGDSAVYLCASSPQGRANEQFFGPGTRLTVL.

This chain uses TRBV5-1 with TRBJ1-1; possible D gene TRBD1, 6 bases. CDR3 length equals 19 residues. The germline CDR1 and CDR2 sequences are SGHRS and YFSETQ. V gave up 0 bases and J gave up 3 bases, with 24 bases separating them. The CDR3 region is CASSLVGGAGGAGDTEAFF. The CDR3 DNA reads TGCGCCAGCAGCTTGGTGGGAGGTGCGGGGGGCGCGGGGGACACTGAAGCTTTCTTT. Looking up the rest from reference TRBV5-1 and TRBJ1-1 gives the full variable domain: KAGVTQTPRYLIKTRGQQVTLSCSPISGHRSVSWYQQTPGQGLQFLFEYFSETQRNKGNFPGRFSGRQFSNSRSEMNVSTLELGDSALYLCASSLVGGAGGAGDTEAFFGQGTRLTVV.

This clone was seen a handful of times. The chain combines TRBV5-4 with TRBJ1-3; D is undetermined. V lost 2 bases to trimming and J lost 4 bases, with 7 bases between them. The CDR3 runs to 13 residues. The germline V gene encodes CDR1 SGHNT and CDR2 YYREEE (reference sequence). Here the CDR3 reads CASSFRTGNTIYF. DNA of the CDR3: TGTGCCAGCAGCTTCAGAACAGGAAACACCATATATTTT.

The DNA for the CDR3 is TGTGCCAGCGGGGACAGGCCGTACAATGAGCAGTTCTTC. Its protein is CASGDRPYNEQFF. The chain employs TRBV16 and TRBJ2-1, with 8 bases matching TRBD1. The V gene's germline CDR1 is KGHSY and CDR2 FQNENV. Germline trimming cut 8 bases from V and 4 bases from J; bases unmatched to any gene: 4. This CDR3 is built from 13 residues. The entire variable domain, with the rest obtained from reference TRBV16 and TRBJ2-1, is as follows: GEEVAQTPKHLVRGEGQKAKLYCAPIKGHSYVFWYQQVLKNEFKFLISFQNENVFDETGMPKERFSAKCLPNSPCSLEIQATKLEDSAVYFCASGDRPYNEQFFGPGTRLTVL.

This CDR3 reads CASSQTASGEQYF. CDR3 nucleotides: TGTGCCAGCAGCCAGACGGCCTCGGGGGAGCAGTACTTC. The V and J genes are TRBV3-1 (or the pseudogene TRBV3-2) and TRBJ2-7; maybe TRBD2 (5 bases). CDR3 size: 13 residues. V lost 3 bases and J lost 7, with 13 bases in between. Germline CDR1 reads LGHDT; CDR2 reads YNNKEL (reference sequence).

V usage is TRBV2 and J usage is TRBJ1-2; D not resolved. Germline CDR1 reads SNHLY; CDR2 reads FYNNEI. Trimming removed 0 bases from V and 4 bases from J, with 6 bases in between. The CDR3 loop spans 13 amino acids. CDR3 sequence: CASSEAGFYGYTF. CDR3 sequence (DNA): TGTGCCAGCAGTGAAGCGGGGTTCTATGGCTACACCTTC. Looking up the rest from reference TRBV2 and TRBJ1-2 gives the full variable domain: EPEVTQTPSHQVTQMGQEVILRCVPISNHLYFYWYRQILGQKVEFLVSFYNNEISEKSEIFDDQFSVERPDGSNFTLKIRSTKLEDSAMYFCASSEAGFYGYTFGSGTRLTVV.

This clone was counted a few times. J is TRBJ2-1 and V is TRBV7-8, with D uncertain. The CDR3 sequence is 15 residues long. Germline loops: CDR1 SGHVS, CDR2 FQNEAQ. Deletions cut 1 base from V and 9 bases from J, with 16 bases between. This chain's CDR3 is CASSLVGEEGAEQFF. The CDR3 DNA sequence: TGTGCCAGCAGCTTAGTTGGGGAAGAAGGTGCTGAGCAGTTCTTC.

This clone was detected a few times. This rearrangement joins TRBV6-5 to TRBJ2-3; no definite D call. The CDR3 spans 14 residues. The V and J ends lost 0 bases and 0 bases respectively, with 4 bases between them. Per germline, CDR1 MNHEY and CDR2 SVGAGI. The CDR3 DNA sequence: TGTGCCAGCAGTTACTCGACTAGCACAGATACGCAGTATTTT. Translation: CASSYSTSTDTQYF.

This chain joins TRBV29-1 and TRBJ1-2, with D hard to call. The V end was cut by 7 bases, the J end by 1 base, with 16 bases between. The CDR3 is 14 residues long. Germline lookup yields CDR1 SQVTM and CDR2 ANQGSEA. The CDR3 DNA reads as TGCAGCGCGTCAGTGAGCAAGCTTAACTATGGCTACACCTTC. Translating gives CSASVSKLNYGYTF.

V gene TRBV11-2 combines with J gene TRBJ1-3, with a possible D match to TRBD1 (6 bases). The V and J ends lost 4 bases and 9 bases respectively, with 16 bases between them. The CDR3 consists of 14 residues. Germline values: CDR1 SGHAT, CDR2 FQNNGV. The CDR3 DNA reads TGTGCCAGCAGCTCCTCCTCCGGGGGGCCCACCATATATTTT. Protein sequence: CASSSSSGGPTIYF.

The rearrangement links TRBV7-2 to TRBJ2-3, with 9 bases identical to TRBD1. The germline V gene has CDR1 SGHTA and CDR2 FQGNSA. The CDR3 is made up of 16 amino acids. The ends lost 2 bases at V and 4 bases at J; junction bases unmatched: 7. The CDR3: CASSLNIGTGPDTQYF. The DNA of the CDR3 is TGTGCCAGCAGCTTAAATATCGGGACAGGGCCAGATACGCAGTATTTT.

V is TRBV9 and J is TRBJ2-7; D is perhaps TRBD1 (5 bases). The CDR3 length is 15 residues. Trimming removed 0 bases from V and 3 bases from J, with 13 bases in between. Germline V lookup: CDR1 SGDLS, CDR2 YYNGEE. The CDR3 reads CASSVGAGSDYEQYF. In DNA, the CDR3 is TGTGCCAGCAGCGTAGGGGCAGGGTCAGACTACGAGCAGTACTTC.